The rows below give T cell receptor beta chains drawn from one sample of a study of blood T cell repertoires in COVID-19. Sequencing used immunoSEQ multiplex PCR; TCRdb keeps in-frame clones, though not all of them. The table records 450,000 to 500,000 clones, approximately 83% of them present only once. Material: peripheral blood. The receptors come from a human donor in a cohort sampled during active COVID-19. Both conserved end residues are part of each CDR3. The order of the fields is D gene, J gene, clone size, V gene, CDR3 DNA, CDR3 protein. The D gene is left open where the match is weak. Only part of the rows carry a size: once, few, many, or a class if the clone is expanded.

d_call: TRBD2
j_call: TRBJ2-1
clone_size: .
v_call: TRBV9
cdr3_nt: TGTGCCAGCAGCGTAGAGGACGGACTAGCGGGGAATGAGCAGTTCTTC
cdr3_aa: CASSVEDGLAGNEQFF

d_call: TRBD1
j_call: TRBJ2-7
clone_size: .
v_call: TRBV11-2
cdr3_nt: TGTGCCAGCAGCTTCTTGAGACAGGGGCTGGGGGAGCAGTACTTC
cdr3_aa: CASSFLRQGLGEQYF

d_call: .
j_call: TRBJ2-3
clone_size: .
v_call: TRBV30
cdr3_nt: TGTGCCTGGGAGGTTCGGGGCACAGATACGCAGTATTTT
cdr3_aa: CAWEVRGTDTQYF

d_call: .
j_call: TRBJ2-2
clone_size: .
v_call: TRBV28
cdr3_nt: TGTGCCAGCGGACTCGCCGGGAGCACCGGGGAGCTGTTTTTT
cdr3_aa: CASGLAGSTGELFF

d_call: TRBD1
j_call: TRBJ2-7
clone_size: .
v_call: TRBV30
cdr3_nt: TGTGCCTGGAGTGTACAGGGGGTCGACGAGCAGTACTTC
cdr3_aa: CAWSVQGVDEQYF

d_call: .
j_call: TRBJ2-7
clone_size: .
v_call: TRBV3-1/TRBV3-2
cdr3_nt: TGTGCCAGCAGCCAACTCTCCTACGAGCAGTACTTC
cdr3_aa: CASSQLSYEQYF

d_call: TRBD2
j_call: TRBJ2-7
clone_size: .
v_call: TRBV6-5
cdr3_nt: TGTGCCAGCAGCAGACTAGCGGGAGGGTACGAGCAGTACTTC
cdr3_aa: CASSRLAGGYEQYF

d_call: TRBD2
j_call: TRBJ2-3
clone_size: .
v_call: TRBV7-2
cdr3_nt: TGTGCCAGCAGCCAGGGACTACGTTCTGGAGATACGCAGTATTTT
cdr3_aa: CASSQGLRSGDTQYF

d_call: .
j_call: TRBJ2-7
clone_size: .
v_call: TRBV18
cdr3_nt: TGTGCCAGCTCACTGGGGCAGGGGGGATCCTACGAGCAGTACTTC
cdr3_aa: CASSLGQGGSYEQYF

d_call: .
j_call: TRBJ1-4
clone_size: few
v_call: TRBV18
cdr3_nt: TGTGCCAGCTCGGGCCAAGCCGAAAAACTGTTTTTT
cdr3_aa: CASSGQAEKLFF

d_call: .
j_call: TRBJ1-2
clone_size: .
v_call: TRBV5-4
cdr3_nt: TGTGCCAGCAGCTTGGAGCAGGGTAGCTATGGCTACACCTTC
cdr3_aa: CASSLEQGSYGYTF

d_call: TRBD1
j_call: TRBJ1-5
clone_size: .
v_call: TRBV30
cdr3_nt: TGTGCCTGGAGTCCCAAAGGACAGGGTAGGCGCAATCAGCCCCAGCATTTT
cdr3_aa: CAWSPKGQGRRNQPQHF

d_call: .
j_call: TRBJ1-2
clone_size: few
v_call: TRBV5-8
cdr3_nt: TGTGCCAGCAGCCTGACTCGGAACTATGGCTACACCTTC
cdr3_aa: CASSLTRNYGYTF

d_call: .
j_call: TRBJ1-6
clone_size: .
v_call: TRBV30
cdr3_nt: TGTGCCTGGAGTGAAGGGGGAAATTCACCCCTCCACTTT
cdr3_aa: CAWSEGGNSPLHF

d_call: TRBD1
j_call: TRBJ2-7
clone_size: .
v_call: TRBV28
cdr3_nt: TGTGCCAGCAGTGGGGGGACAGGATACGAGCAGTACTTC
cdr3_aa: CASSGGTGYEQYF

d_call: .
j_call: TRBJ2-3
clone_size: .
v_call: TRBV27
cdr3_nt: TGTGCCAGCAGCCGCCAAAAACAAGATACGCAGTATTTT
cdr3_aa: CASSRQKQDTQYF

d_call: .
j_call: TRBJ2-1
clone_size: once
v_call: TRBV6-5
cdr3_nt: TGTGCCAGCAGTTCTTCTTCCGGGACTGGCTACAATGAGCAGTTCTTC
cdr3_aa: CASSSSSGTGYNEQFF

d_call: .
j_call: TRBJ1-1
clone_size: .
v_call: TRBV6-4
cdr3_nt: TGTGCCAGCAGGGGAGGGGGGTACAACACTGAAGCTTTCTTT
cdr3_aa: CASRGGGYNTEAFF

d_call: .
j_call: TRBJ1-2
clone_size: few
v_call: TRBV7-9
cdr3_nt: TGTGCCAGCAGCTTAAGTATGGGCGGCTACACCTTC
cdr3_aa: CASSLSMGGYTF

d_call: TRBD1
j_call: TRBJ2-1
clone_size: .
v_call: TRBV6-1
cdr3_nt: TGTGCCAGCAGTGAAAGTTTAGAGGGGGCCTGGTCCTACAATGAGCAGTTCTTC
cdr3_aa: CASSESLEGAWSYNEQFF

d_call: TRBD1
j_call: TRBJ2-7
clone_size: .
v_call: TRBV30
cdr3_nt: TGTGCCTGGAGAACCCCTTCCCAGGGGGCTAGCTACGAGCAGTACTTC
cdr3_aa: CAWRTPSQGASYEQYF

d_call: .
j_call: TRBJ2-7
clone_size: .
v_call: TRBV9
cdr3_nt: TGTGCCAGCAGCGTAGGTGGGGGGACCTACGAGCAGTACTTC
cdr3_aa: CASSVGGGTYEQYF

d_call: .
j_call: TRBJ1-5
clone_size: .
v_call: TRBV28
cdr3_nt: TGTGCCAGCAGGGCACCCAATCAGCCCCAGCATTTT
cdr3_aa: CASRAPNQPQHF

d_call: .
j_call: TRBJ1-2
clone_size: .
v_call: TRBV7-2
cdr3_nt: TGTGCCAGCAGCGGGGGGGGGCAGAGCAGTAATCTCTTCCTCTATGGCTACACCTTC
cdr3_aa: CASSGGGQSSNLFLYGYTF

d_call: .
j_call: TRBJ2-3
clone_size: .
v_call: TRBV7-3
cdr3_nt: TGTGCCAGCAGCCGACAGGTATCCACAGATACGCAGTATTTT
cdr3_aa: CASSRQVSTDTQYF

d_call: .
j_call: TRBJ1-4
clone_size: .
v_call: TRBV21-1
cdr3_nt: TGTGCCAGCAGCAAAGTTCCAGGGGGCTGTGAAAAACTGTTTTTT
cdr3_aa: CASSKVPGGCEKLFF

d_call: .
j_call: TRBJ1-6
clone_size: .
v_call: TRBV19
cdr3_nt: TGTGCCAGTAAGCCCGTGGGGGGGCGAAATTCACCCCTCCACTTT
cdr3_aa: CASKPVGGRNSPLHF

d_call: TRBD2
j_call: TRBJ2-1
clone_size: .
v_call: TRBV3-1/TRBV3-2
cdr3_nt: TGTGCCAGCAGCCCCGGGACTAGCGGGAGAAATGAGCAGTTCTTC
cdr3_aa: CASSPGTSGRNEQFF

d_call: TRBD2
j_call: TRBJ2-1
clone_size: .
v_call: TRBV27
cdr3_nt: TGTGCCAGCTCCCCAGGGAGACTAGCGGCCCCCTACAATGAGCAGTTCTTC
cdr3_aa: CASSPGRLAAPYNEQFF

d_call: TRBD1
j_call: TRBJ2-7
clone_size: .
v_call: TRBV20-1
cdr3_nt: TGCAGTGCTAGTGGACAGGGTTCCAACGAGCAGTACTTC
cdr3_aa: CSASGQGSNEQYF

d_call: .
j_call: TRBJ1-1
clone_size: once
v_call: TRBV15
cdr3_nt: TGTGCCACCAGCCGTAGCAACACGCGGCCGAACACTGAAGCTTTCTTT
cdr3_aa: CATSRSNTRPNTEAFF

d_call: .
j_call: TRBJ2-6
clone_size: .
v_call: TRBV21-1
cdr3_nt: TGTGCCAGCAAAAAGGGGAAGGACAACGTCCTGACTTTC
cdr3_aa: CASKKGKDNVLTF

d_call: TRBD1
j_call: TRBJ2-2
clone_size: .
v_call: TRBV7-2
cdr3_nt: TGTGCCAGCAGCTTACTGGGACAGGGGGACACCGGGGAGCTGTTTTTT
cdr3_aa: CASSLLGQGDTGELFF

d_call: TRBD1
j_call: TRBJ2-5
clone_size: .
v_call: TRBV19
cdr3_nt: TGTGCCAGTAGTGCGTCTGGGACAGCCCAAGAGACCCAGTACTTC
cdr3_aa: CASSASGTAQETQYF

d_call: TRBD1
j_call: TRBJ2-2
clone_size: .
v_call: TRBV6-2/TRBV6-3
cdr3_nt: TGTGCCAGCTGCCGACTTACCGACACCAGGGGGTGTAGCGGGGAGCTGTTTTTT
cdr3_aa: CASCRLTDTRGCSGELFF

d_call: .
j_call: TRBJ2-7
clone_size: .
v_call: TRBV2
cdr3_nt: TGTGCCAGCAGTGCTGGGCACGAGCAGTACTTC
cdr3_aa: CASSAGHEQYF

d_call: TRBD1
j_call: TRBJ2-5
clone_size: .
v_call: TRBV11-2
cdr3_nt: TGTGCCAGCACCCAAGCCTCCGGGACAGGGGAAACCCAGTACTTC
cdr3_aa: CASTQASGTGETQYF

d_call: TRBD2
j_call: TRBJ2-1
clone_size: once
v_call: TRBV6-2/TRBV6-3
cdr3_nt: TGTGCCAGCAGTTACGGTCTAGCGGTAAACAATGAGCAGTTCTTC
cdr3_aa: CASSYGLAVNNEQFF

d_call: .
j_call: TRBJ2-7
clone_size: .
v_call: TRBV10-1
cdr3_nt: TGCGCCAGCATTTCAGTCCAAGGCCCGATCCAGGACTACGAGCAGTACTTC
cdr3_aa: CASISVQGPIQDYEQYF

d_call: .
j_call: TRBJ2-7
clone_size: .
v_call: TRBV14
cdr3_nt: TGTGCCAGCAGCCAATTCGGGAAACGGTACGAGCAGTACTTC
cdr3_aa: CASSQFGKRYEQYF

d_call: TRBD2
j_call: TRBJ2-2
clone_size: many
v_call: TRBV3-1/TRBV3-2
cdr3_nt: TGTGCCAGCAGCCAAGATATAGTAGCGGGAGTCCCCGGGGAGCTGTTTTTT
cdr3_aa: CASSQDIVAGVPGELFF

d_call: TRBD1
j_call: TRBJ2-7
clone_size: few
v_call: TRBV30
cdr3_nt: TGTGCCTGGAATGCCGGGACAGGGTTCTACGAGCAGTACTTC
cdr3_aa: CAWNAGTGFYEQYF

d_call: TRBD1
j_call: TRBJ1-5
clone_size: .
v_call: TRBV14
cdr3_nt: TGTGCCAGCAGCTGGACAGGACCTCAGCCCCAGCATTTT
cdr3_aa: CASSWTGPQPQHF

d_call: .
j_call: TRBJ1-3
clone_size: .
v_call: TRBV28
cdr3_nt: TGTGCCAGCAGACCCACAGGCTCTGGAAACACCATATATTTT
cdr3_aa: CASRPTGSGNTIYF

d_call: .
j_call: TRBJ1-1
clone_size: .
v_call: TRBV29-1
cdr3_nt: TGCAGCGTTAGCAGGGGCTCTGAAGCTTTCTTT
cdr3_aa: CSVSRGSEAFF

d_call: TRBD1
j_call: TRBJ2-3
clone_size: .
v_call: TRBV30
cdr3_nt: TGTGCCTGGAGTGTGGGACAGCGCACAGATACGCAGTATTTT
cdr3_aa: CAWSVGQRTDTQYF

d_call: .
j_call: TRBJ2-3
clone_size: once
v_call: TRBV2
cdr3_nt: TGTGCCAGCAAGACCCAGCGGTACACAGATACGCAGTATTTT
cdr3_aa: CASKTQRYTDTQYF

d_call: TRBD2
j_call: TRBJ2-1
clone_size: .
v_call: TRBV9
cdr3_nt: TGTGCCAGCAGCGTTTCGATAGCGGGAGGGTTTATGTTCTTC
cdr3_aa: CASSVSIAGGFMFF

d_call: .
j_call: TRBJ2-7
clone_size: .
v_call: TRBV7-2
cdr3_nt: TGTGCCAGCAGCTTAGCACAGGGACCCTACGAGCAGTACTTC
cdr3_aa: CASSLAQGPYEQYF

d_call: TRBD2
j_call: TRBJ2-5
clone_size: .
v_call: TRBV9
cdr3_nt: TGTGCCAGCAGCGTCCTAGCGGGAGTCGGGCAAGAGACCCAGTACTTC
cdr3_aa: CASSVLAGVGQETQYF

d_call: .
j_call: TRBJ2-4
clone_size: .
v_call: TRBV5-1
cdr3_nt: TGCGCCAGCAGCTTGAGTCAACTAGCCAAAAACATTCAGTACTTC
cdr3_aa: CASSLSQLAKNIQYF

d_call: TRBD1
j_call: TRBJ1-2
clone_size: .
v_call: TRBV3-1/TRBV3-2
cdr3_nt: TGTGCCAGCAGCCAAGAAAGACAGGGAATCCCCTATGGCTACACCTTC
cdr3_aa: CASSQERQGIPYGYTF

d_call: TRBD1
j_call: TRBJ1-2
clone_size: .
v_call: TRBV30
cdr3_nt: TGTGCCTGGAGTTTCCTAAGGGCAGACAGGGGATTAGCTGGCTACACCTTC
cdr3_aa: CAWSFLRADRGLAGYTF

d_call: TRBD1
j_call: TRBJ2-7
clone_size: .
v_call: TRBV29-1
cdr3_nt: TGCAGCGCTCCGGGACAGGGGGCCGGGGAGCAGTACTTC
cdr3_aa: CSAPGQGAGEQYF

d_call: TRBD2
j_call: TRBJ2-1
clone_size: .
v_call: TRBV5-1
cdr3_nt: TGCGCCAGCAGCTTGGTCGGAAATAGCGGGTGGGGTGAGCAGTTCTTC
cdr3_aa: CASSLVGNSGWGEQFF

d_call: TRBD2
j_call: TRBJ2-7
clone_size: .
v_call: TRBV19
cdr3_nt: TGTGCCAGTGGTGAACTAGCGGCCCCCTACGAGCAGTACTTC
cdr3_aa: CASGELAAPYEQYF

d_call: TRBD2
j_call: TRBJ2-1
clone_size: .
v_call: TRBV7-3
cdr3_nt: TGTGCCAGCAGCTCGCCCACGGGACTAGCTTACAATGAGCAGTTCTTC
cdr3_aa: CASSSPTGLAYNEQFF

d_call: TRBD1
j_call: TRBJ2-6
clone_size: many
v_call: TRBV15
cdr3_nt: TGTGCCACCAGCACAGACAGGGGGGTCTCTGGGGCCAACGTCCTGACTTTC
cdr3_aa: CATSTDRGVSGANVLTF

d_call: .
j_call: TRBJ2-2
clone_size: .
v_call: TRBV30
cdr3_nt: TGTGCCTGGAGTGAAGGAGACACCGGGGAGCTGTTTTTT
cdr3_aa: CAWSEGDTGELFF